What follows is one T cell receptor (beta chain) and its context. The data originate from a study of shared clonotypes between healthy human individuals. Those who donated, Caucasian adults without exception, all lived in Nashville, Tennessee. Genomic DNA for unsorted samples was obtained from about 90 million PBMCs. Deep level was the assay's run setting. How the authors handled the data: As immunoSEQ supplied junction-only sequences (without quality scores), filtering differed. Data came from immunoSEQ multiplex PCR; TCRdb stores just in-frame clones and leaves some out. That table is the source of V, J and clone size, and D and trimming were worked out from the DNA. The sample records some 500,000 clones, roughly 85% being singletons. This CDR3 region has 16 residues. Trimming removed 5 bases at V and 3 bases at J, with 17 bases between. Germline V CDR1 and CDR2: SNHLY, FYNNEI.

The specimen was PBMCs. The receptor comes from a woman between 40 and 50 years old in good health. Some clones in this sample may be carry-over from other donors' samples. This rearrangement joins TRBV2 to TRBJ1-5; D might be TRBD1 (6 bases). The CDR3 nucleotides are TGTGCCAGCAGTCTATACGAGCAGGGGAACAATCAGCCCCAGCATTTT. Translating it yields CASSLYEQGNNQPQHF.